This T cell receptor (beta chain) emerged from a study of vaccination and CD4 T cells after COVID-19 (dated by TCRdb to the early 2020s). Background on the whole study: In the convalescent cohort there were six males and four females, among whom were two Hispanic individuals, seven Caucasians, two Asians and one multiracial person. Culture stimuli were overlapping spike peptide pools from SARS-CoV-2 and from the common cold coronaviruses HCoV-NL63, HCoV-OC43 and HCoV-229E. In roughly eleven COVID-19 convalescent patients and a few infection-naive healthy vaccine recipients, the spike-specific CD4+ TCR repertoire before mRNA vaccination was compared with the repertoire after mRNA vaccination. Two doses of either the Pfizer-BioNTech BNT162b2 vaccine (n=8) or the Moderna mRNA-1273 vaccine (n=2) were administered to participants. As controls, cultures received a CEFX viral epitope pool (the positive control), an HIV-1 Nef peptide pool (the negative control), or no peptide at all. Post-COVID blood samples from convalescent patients were collected a median of around 110 days after diagnosis, with a range of 35 to 161 days. Post-vaccine blood samples were taken a median of 72 days after the second vaccine dose, with a range of 14 to 241 days. The full study reports these points: The median number of SARS-CoV-2-reactive clonotypes rose from fewer than 25 after infection to around 40 after vaccination, but the change was not significant. Relatively few convalescent patients were included in the study, and early timepoints after natural infection were not analyzed. In convalescent patients, a median approximately 86% of post-vaccine SARS-CoV-2-reactive clones were detected only after vaccination, suggesting vaccine-specific priming. Of the vaccine-specific clones in convalescent patients, 304 of 307, or nearly all, reacted only to SARS-CoV-2 spike and did not cross-react with common cold coronaviruses.

The trim is 5 bases for V and 8 bases for J, with a gap of 15 bases between the germline ends. CDR1 and CDR2 (MNHNS, SASEGT) derive from the germline V gene. The CDR3 covers 13 residues, taking in both the cysteine and the phenylalanine. The entry retains the CDR3 DNA only, 39 bases that are in frame from base 1. This clonotype was detected only a few times. Its antigen is still unknown. The input lacks base qualities; no much larger clone sits a single base away. According to the study, the label for this sample's treatment or condition signals: roughly ten-day PBMC culture with coronavirus spike peptide pools or control peptides (ViraFEST assay). The ViraFEST assay, used in the study, expanded antigen-specific T cells with peptide pools and then identified the expanded clonotypes through TCR sequencing. Negative nucleocapsid antibody tests before and after vaccination confirmed that the healthy vaccine recipients had no prior SARS-CoV-2 infection. Each well held 2 million to 2.5 million PBMCs cultured with 9 to 10 ug/ml peptide pools in IMDM containing around 5% human AB serum and 7.5 to 10 IU/ml IL-2. Half of the culture medium was replaced with fresh IL-2-containing medium on days 3 and 7. After approximately 11 days of culture, CD4+ T cells were isolated by negative selection with the EasySep CD4+ T cell isolation kit. Ficoll-Paque Plus gradient centrifugation was used to isolate PBMCs from whole blood, and the isolated PBMCs were then either used fresh or cryopreserved at -140C. In general, triplicate wells were set up for every culture condition.

The receptor library was made with PCR. TCR sequencing of DNA from cultured CD4+ T cells used the Oncomine TCR Beta short-read assay at the Johns Hopkins FTIC core. The QIAamp micro DNA kit was used to extract genomic DNA from the cultured CD4+ T cells. The Oncomine TCR Beta libraries from cultured CD4+ T cells were pooled using unique dual indexes and then sequenced on an Illumina iSeq 100. For the original study's pipeline: Non-productive sequences were filtered out, and CDR3s that did not start with C, did not end with F or W, or were shorter than 7 amino acids were discarded. Antigen-specific clonotypes were identified with the MANAFEST web application by comparing peptide-stimulated wells with reference and other culture wells. Positive clones required FDR below 0.05, an odds ratio above 5, and productive frequency above 0.1% in at least two of three replicate wells. Clonotypes that were significantly expanded in both SARS-CoV-2 spike wells and at least one common cold coronavirus spike condition were defined as cross-reactive. Similarity between CDR3 sequences was evaluated in R version 3.6.1 using Levenshtein distances (stringdist) and unrooted phylogenetic trees (ape). TCRdb reprocessing: public reads trimmed at Q25 with fastp, clones called with MiXCR, in-frame beta chains kept. Rows matching on CDR3 protein sequence are summarized as one entry with the most common DNA and genes. TCRdb, not the authors, supplied the V and J calls. Present in this sample are about 25,000 distinct CDR3 sequences, 67% of which were seen just once. Of the sample, around 15% is held by the ten largest clones.

The sequencing here drew on CD4+ T cells from blood, cultured in vitro, taken after SARS-CoV-2 vaccination. The V gene is TRBV6-1 and the J gene is TRBJ1-2; the D gene is perhaps TRBD1, from 5 matching bases. This sequence was found in a human donor who received a COVID-19 vaccine. Here is the DNA: TGTGCCAGCAGTCCAGTTGGGGCGGGCGGCTACACCTTC. Translated, this gives CASSPVGAGGYTF.